A single sample gave rise to the 26 T cell receptor beta chains below, sequenced in a study of blood T cell repertoires in COVID-19. Assay: immunoSEQ multiplex PCR; the TCRdb copy retains only in-frame clones and omits some. The sample lists more than 200,000 clones; 86% were seen once. The sequencing sample was made of peripheral blood. The receptors shown here come from a woman in her forties or fifties with COVID-19, enrolled during active disease.

The chain is built from TRBV20-1 and TRBJ1-1; 8 positions match TRBD1. Trimming at V came to 3 bases and at J to 4 bases, leaving 7 bases not matched to a gene. Looked up from germline, CDR1 is DFQATT and CDR2 is SNEGSKA (reference sequence). CDR3 length: 14 amino acids. CDR3 amino acids: CSASRTGSFTEAFF. The CDR3 DNA sequence: TGCAGTGCTAGTCGGACAGGGTCCTTCACTGAAGCTTTCTTT.

The chain has TRBV5-1 and TRBJ2-4; D is perhaps TRBD2 (6 bases). The CDR3 is made up of 14 amino acids. V lost 5 bases, J lost 6 bases, and 15 bases lay in between. Germline V gene sequence: CDR1 SGHRS, CDR2 YFSETQ. In nucleotides, the CDR3 is TGCGCCAGCAGTCGGGGGTCCCTACTAAACATTCAGTACTTC. Its translation: CASSRGSLLNIQYF.

The gene calls are TRBV19 and TRBJ1-2; possibly TRBD1 for D (5 bases). V dropped 8 bases and J dropped 7 bases, with 11 bases sitting between them. The germline V gene has CDR1 LNHDA and CDR2 SQIVND (reference sequence). This CDR3 is built from 11 residues. CDR3 residues: CASGIGGGYTF. CDR3 sequence (DNA): TGTGCCAGTGGGATCGGGGGTGGCTACACCTTC.

The J gene is TRBJ2-7, the V gene TRBV19; a possible D gene is TRBD1 (5 bases). This CDR3 comprises 14 residues. In germline, CDR1 is LNHDA, CDR2 SQIVND (reference sequence). The ends were cut back, 1 base at V and 1 base at J, with 8 bases in the middle. The chain's CDR3 is CASSIGAGSYEQYV. CDR3 nucleotide sequence: TGTGCCAGTAGTATAGGAGCAGGGTCCTACGAGCAGTACGTC.

V gene TRBV27 combines with J gene TRBJ2-3; TRBD2 might be the D (5 bases). The V gene lost 6 bases and the J gene lost 2 bases, with 9 bases spanning the gap. CDR1 and CDR2 (germline): MNHEY, SMNVEV (reference sequence). The length of the CDR3 is 13 residues. CDR3 amino acids: CASRISVTDTQYF. The CDR3, as DNA: TGTGCCAGCAGAATTAGCGTCACAGATACGCAGTATTTT.

This chain's CDR3 is CASRPAGGPVGELFF. CDR3 bases: TGCGCCAGCAGACCAGCGGGGGGGCCTGTCGGGGAGCTGTTTTTT. The chain joins TRBV10-2 to TRBJ2-2; 10 nucleotides match TRBD2. This CDR3 has 15 residues. The J segment lost 7 bases and the V segment lost 6 bases, leaving 8 bases of the junction unmatched. In germline, CDR1 is WSHSY, CDR2 SAAADI.

This clone was recorded only once. The chain uses TRBV6-1 and TRBJ1-2, with D possibly matching TRBD1 (5 bases). Trimming removed 0 bases from V and 4 bases from J, with 9 bases in between. There are 14 residues in the CDR3. Germline V gene sequence: CDR1 MNHNS, CDR2 SASEGT. CDR3 region: CASSEAGTVYGYTF. In nucleotides, the CDR3 is TGTGCCAGCAGTGAAGCCGGGACTGTCTATGGCTACACCTTC.

The chain has TRBV9 and TRBJ1-6, with 8 bases aligning to TRBD1. The CDR3 has 17 residues. In germline, CDR1 is SGDLS, CDR2 YYNGEE. V lost 4 bases to trimming and J lost 3 bases; unmatched junction nucleotides: 9. For the CDR3, the DNA is TGTGCCAGCAGCCCAAGGGACAGGCCTTTCTATAATTCACCCCTCCACTTT. Residues: CASSPRDRPFYNSPLHF.

V and J are TRBV7-9 and TRBJ2-6; D not resolved. Germline CDR1 reads SEHNR; CDR2 reads FQNEAQ (reference sequence). Between the trimmed V and J ends, which lost 4 bases and 13 bases, there was a span of 14 bases. This CDR3 region has 13 residues. This chain's CDR3 is CASSSHLLQVLTF. The DNA for the CDR3 is TGTGCCAGCAGCTCACACCTGCTCCAGGTCCTGACTTTC.

CDR3 in DNA: TGTGCCAGTAGTATGGGGCTGAATCAGCCCCAGCATTTT. Translated, it gives CASSMGLNQPQHF. V and J are TRBV19 and TRBJ1-5, with D possibly being TRBD1 (5 bases). CDR1 is LNHDA and CDR2 is SQIVND in the germline V gene (reference sequence). V lost 3 bases and J 4 bases, leaving 7 bases between the germline ends. CDR3 length: 13 residues.

The chain employs TRBV24-1 and TRBJ2-3, with D possibly being TRBD2 (5 bases). Germline-derived CDR1 and CDR2 are KGHDR and SFDVKD. The CDR3 sequence is 17 residues long. V shed 1 base and J shed 1 base, with 14 bases lying between them. CDR3 residues: CATSDLGGNSRTDTQYF. DNA for the CDR3: TGTGCCACCAGTGATTTAGGAGGTAACAGCCGCACAGATACGCAGTATTTT.

The chain carries TRBV5-1 and TRBJ1-4, with unresolved D. Trimming pared 2 bases from V and 0 bases from J, leaving 8 bases between. The CDR3 consists of 15 residues. Germline CDR1 is SGHRS and CDR2 is YFSETQ. CDR3 DNA: TGCGCCAGCAGCTTCAAGACTCCAACTAATGAAAAACTGTTTTTT. Its protein is CASSFKTPTNEKLFF.

This clone was seen just once. The chain joins TRBV7-2 to TRBJ1-5; 8 nucleotides line up with TRBD1. Germline trimming cut 2 bases from V and 0 bases from J; bases unmatched to any gene: 0. This CDR3 has 15 amino acids. Germline V lookup: CDR1 SGHTA, CDR2 FQGNSA. CDR3 bases: TGTGCCAGCAGCTTAACAGGGGGTAGCAATCAGCCCCAGCATTTT. Translated: CASSLTGGSNQPQHF.

The CDR3 here is CASQIRGGGDYGYTF. Here the CDR3 DNA reads TGTGCCAGCCAAATTAGGGGCGGGGGTGACTATGGCTACACCTTC. V and J are TRBV6-5 and TRBJ1-2; D might be TRBD1 (5 bases). The germline CDR1 and CDR2 sequences are MNHEY and SVGAGI. This CDR3 has 15 residues. Trimming left V 8 bases short and J 3 bases short, with 19 bases between.

The chain couples TRBV5-1 to TRBJ2-2; 11 bases line up with TRBD1. The V segment lost 3 bases and the J segment 5 bases; nucleotides outside the gene matches: 6. The CDR3 spans 16 residues. Germline V CDR1 and CDR2: SGHRS, YFSETQ. The CDR3 coding sequence is TGCGCCAGCAGCTGGGGACAGGGGGTAAATACCGGGGAGCTGTTTTTT. Protein product: CASSWGQGVNTGELFF.

The rearrangement uses TRBV5-8 and TRBJ1-2; the D gene is possibly TRBD1 (6 bases). CDR3 length: 13 residues. Germline CDR1 reads SGHTS; CDR2 reads YDEGEE. Trimming removed 4 bases at V and 8 bases at J, with 15 bases between. CDR3 nucleotides: TGTGCCAGCAGCCCCGGACCCCAGGGGGGCTACACCTTC. Translating it yields CASSPGPQGGYTF.

The chain links TRBV7-6 to TRBJ2-7; no clear D gene. Germline V gives CDR1 SGHVS, CDR2 FNYEAQ. V was shortened by 0 bases and J by 2 bases, with 5 bases between the two germline ends. CDR3 size: 13 residues. CDR3 sequence: CASSLATAYEQYF. The CDR3 DNA reads TGTGCCAGCAGCTTAGCTACAGCCTACGAGCAGTACTTC.

This chain links TRBV15 with TRBJ1-2; TRBD1 is a possible D gene (5 bases). The CDR3 sequence is 14 residues long. The V and J ends lost 5 bases and 8 bases respectively, with 18 bases between them. Germline-derived CDR1 and CDR2 are LNHNV and YYDKDF (reference sequence). Here the CDR3 DNA reads TGTGCCACCAGCCCCACAACGGGACTCCAGGGCTACACCTTC. Residues: CATSPTTGLQGYTF.

This clone has more than one count but fewer than ten. The gene calls are TRBV11-2 and TRBJ2-7; D is uncertain. V was pared by 0 bases and J by 12 bases, with 15 bases between. Germline CDR1 SGHAT, CDR2 FQNNGV. The CDR3 covers 13 residues. DNA of the CDR3: TGTGCCAGCAGCTTAGATCCTTGGCAGGCGATGTACGTC. It codes for CASSLDPWQAMYV.

This clone was observed a handful of times. V is TRBV9 and J is TRBJ2-3, with a tentative D call TRBD2 (6 bases). Trimming pared 0 bases from V and 7 bases from J, leaving 9 bases between. Germline-derived CDR1 and CDR2 are SGDLS and YYNGEE. The CDR3 is 13 residues long. CDR3 bases: TGTGCCAGCAGCGTAGGGAGGGAAAATACGCAGTATTTT. Protein sequence: CASSVGRENTQYF.

This rearrangement joins TRBV6-5 to TRBJ1-2; D may be TRBD1 (6 bases). The CDR3 extends over 13 amino acids. Deletions cut 10 bases from V and 3 bases from J, with 15 bases between. Germline CDR1 MNHEY, CDR2 SVGAGI. CDR3 sequence (DNA): TGTGCCACCAAGGGGGGGTTCCACTATGGCTACACCTTC. It specifies CATKGGFHYGYTF.

The V and J genes are TRBV28 and TRBJ2-7; 7 bases align to TRBD1. Germline V gene data show CDR1 as MDHEN and CDR2 as SYDVKM. Trimming cost V 10 bases and J 0 bases; bases outside gene matches: 6. The CDR3 is 13 residues long. CDR3 in amino acids: CATKGQSSYEQYV. The CDR3 nucleotides are TGTGCCACCAAGGGACAGTCCTCCTACGAGCAGTACGTC.

The genes are TRBV29-1 and TRBJ2-2, with 8 bases lining up with TRBD1. From germline, CDR1 is SQVTM and CDR2 ANQGSEA. The CDR3 loop spans 14 amino acids. Trimming took 7 bases from V and 0 from J; bases not matched to a gene: 4. The CDR3 loop is CSAGQGANTGELFF. CDR3 nucleotides: TGCAGCGCCGGACAGGGCGCGAACACCGGGGAGCTGTTTTTT.

This chain uses TRBV6-4 with TRBJ1-1; D is ambiguous. The CDR3 has 13 amino acids. In germline, CDR1 is MRHNA, CDR2 SNTAGT. Trimming pared 4 bases from V and 0 bases from J, leaving 6 bases between. In nucleotides, the CDR3 is TGTGCCAGCAGTGTCCACTTGAACACTGAAGCTTTCTTT. Amino acids: CASSVHLNTEAFF.

In this sample, this clone turned up a few times. This chain links TRBV6-5 with TRBJ1-1; D possibly corresponds to TRBD1 (5 bases). The length of the CDR3 is 15 residues. Trimming shortened V by 6 bases and J by 0 bases, and 14 bases separated the two germline ends. From germline, CDR1 is MNHEY and CDR2 SVGAGI. CDR3 sequence reads: CASSPQKGMNTEAFF. The CDR3 nucleotides read TGTGCCAGCAGCCCCCAAAAGGGGATGAACACTGAAGCTTTCTTT.

This chain uses TRBV6-5 with TRBJ2-4, with D maybe TRBD1 (5 bases). Germline V lookup: CDR1 MNHEY, CDR2 SVGAGI. There are 15 residues in the CDR3. Between the trimmed V and J ends, which lost 8 bases and 0 bases, there was a span of 14 bases. The CDR3 region is CASAQTVSAKNIQYF. Here the CDR3 DNA reads TGTGCCAGCGCCCAGACAGTCTCAGCCAAAAACATTCAGTACTTC.